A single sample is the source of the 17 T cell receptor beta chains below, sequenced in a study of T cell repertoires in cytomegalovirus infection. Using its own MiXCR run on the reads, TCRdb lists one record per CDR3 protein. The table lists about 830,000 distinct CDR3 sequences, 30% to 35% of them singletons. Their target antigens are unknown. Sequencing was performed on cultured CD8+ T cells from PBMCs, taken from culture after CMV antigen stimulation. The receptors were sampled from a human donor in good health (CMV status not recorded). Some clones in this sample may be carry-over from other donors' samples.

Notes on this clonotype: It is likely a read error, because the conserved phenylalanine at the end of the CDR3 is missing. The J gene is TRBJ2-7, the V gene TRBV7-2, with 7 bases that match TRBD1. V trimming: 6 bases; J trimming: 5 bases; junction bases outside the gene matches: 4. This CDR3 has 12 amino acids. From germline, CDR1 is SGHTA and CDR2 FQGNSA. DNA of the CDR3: TGTGCCAGCAGAGGCGACAGGGACGAGCAGTACCTC. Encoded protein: CASRGDRDEQYL.

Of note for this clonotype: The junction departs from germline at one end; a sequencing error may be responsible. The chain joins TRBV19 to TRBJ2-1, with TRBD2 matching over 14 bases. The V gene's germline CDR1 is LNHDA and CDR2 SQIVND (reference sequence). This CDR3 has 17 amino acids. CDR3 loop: CASSTRLAGGITDEQFF. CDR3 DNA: TGTGCCAGTAGTACCCGACTAGCGGGGGGGATCACGGATGAGCAGTTCTTT. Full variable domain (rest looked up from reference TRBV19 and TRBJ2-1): DGGITQSPKYLFRKEGQNVTLSCEQNLNHDAMYWYRQDPGQGLRLIYYSQIVNDFQKGDIAEGYSVSREKKESFPLTVTSAQKNPTAFYLCASSTRLAGGITDEQFFGPGTRLTVL.

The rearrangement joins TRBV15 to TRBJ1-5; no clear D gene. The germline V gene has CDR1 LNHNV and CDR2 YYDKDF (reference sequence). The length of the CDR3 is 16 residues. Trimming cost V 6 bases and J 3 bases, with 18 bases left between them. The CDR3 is CATSTTVVAYNQPQHF. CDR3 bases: TGTGCCACCAGTACGACGGTGGTCGCCTACAATCAGCCCCAGCATTTT.

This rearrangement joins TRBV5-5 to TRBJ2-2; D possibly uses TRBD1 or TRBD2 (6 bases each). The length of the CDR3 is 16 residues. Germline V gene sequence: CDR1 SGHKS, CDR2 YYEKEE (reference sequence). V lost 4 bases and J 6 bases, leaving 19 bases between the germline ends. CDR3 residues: CASSPEGGHGSGELFF. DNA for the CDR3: TGTGCCAGCAGCCCGGAGGGGGGCCACGGTTCCGGGGAGCTGTTTTTT.

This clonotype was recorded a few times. The chain's CDR3 is CASSEWRRGAEKLFF. As DNA, the CDR3 is TGTGCCAGCAGTGAGTGGAGGCGGGGTGCTGAAAAACTGTTTTTT. V and J are TRBV27 and TRBJ1-4, with D unresolved. Germline CDR1 reads MNHEY; CDR2 reads SMNVEV (reference sequence). The CDR3 consists of 15 residues. The ends were cut back, 5 bases at V and 7 bases at J, with 17 bases in the middle. Full variable domain (rest looked up from reference TRBV27 and TRBJ1-4): EAQVTQNPRYLITVTGKKLTVTCSQNMNHEYMSWYRQDPGLGLRQIYYSMNVEVTDKGDVPEGYKVSRKEKRNFPLILESPSPNQTSLYFCASSEWRRGAEKLFFGSGTQLSVL.

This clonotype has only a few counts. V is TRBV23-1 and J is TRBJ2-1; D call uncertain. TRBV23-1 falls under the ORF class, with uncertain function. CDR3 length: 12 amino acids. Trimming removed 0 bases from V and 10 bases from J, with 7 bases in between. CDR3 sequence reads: CASSQSTPEQFF. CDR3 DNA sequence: TGCGCCAGCAGTCAATCAACCCCAGAGCAGTTCTTC.

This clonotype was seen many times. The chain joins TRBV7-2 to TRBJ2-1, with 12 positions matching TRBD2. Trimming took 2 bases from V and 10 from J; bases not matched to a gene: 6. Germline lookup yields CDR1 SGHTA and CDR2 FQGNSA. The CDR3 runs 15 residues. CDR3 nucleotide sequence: TGTGCCAGCAGCTTATGGACTAGCGGGGCCCGGGAGCAGTTCTTC. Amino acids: CASSLWTSGAREQFF.

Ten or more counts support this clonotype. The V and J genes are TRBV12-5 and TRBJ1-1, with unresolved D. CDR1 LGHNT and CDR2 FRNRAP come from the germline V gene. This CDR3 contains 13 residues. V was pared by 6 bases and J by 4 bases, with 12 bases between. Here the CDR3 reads CASGYSEFTEAFF. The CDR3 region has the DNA TGTGCTAGTGGCTATTCGGAATTCACTGAAGCTTTCTTT.

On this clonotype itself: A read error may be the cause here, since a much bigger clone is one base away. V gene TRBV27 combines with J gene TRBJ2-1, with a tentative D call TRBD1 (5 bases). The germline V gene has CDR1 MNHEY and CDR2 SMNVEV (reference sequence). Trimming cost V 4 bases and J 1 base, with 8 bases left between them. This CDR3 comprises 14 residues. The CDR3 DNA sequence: TGTGCCAGCAGTTACGACAGTTCCTACAATGAGCAGTTCTTC. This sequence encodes CASSYDSSYNEQFF.

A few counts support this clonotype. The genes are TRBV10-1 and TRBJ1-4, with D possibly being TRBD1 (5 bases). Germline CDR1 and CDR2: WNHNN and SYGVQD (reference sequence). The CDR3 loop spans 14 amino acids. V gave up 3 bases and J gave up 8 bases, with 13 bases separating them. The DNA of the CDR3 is TGCGCCAGCAGTGACACCAGGAAGGGGGAAAAACTGTTTTTT. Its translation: CASSDTRKGEKLFF.

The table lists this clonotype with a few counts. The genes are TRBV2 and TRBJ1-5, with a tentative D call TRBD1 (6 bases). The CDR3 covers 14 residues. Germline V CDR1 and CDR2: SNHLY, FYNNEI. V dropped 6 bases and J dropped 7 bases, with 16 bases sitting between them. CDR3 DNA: TGTGCCAGCAGCGATGAGGGGGGTGGACAGCCCCAGCATTTT. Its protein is CASSDEGGGQPQHF.

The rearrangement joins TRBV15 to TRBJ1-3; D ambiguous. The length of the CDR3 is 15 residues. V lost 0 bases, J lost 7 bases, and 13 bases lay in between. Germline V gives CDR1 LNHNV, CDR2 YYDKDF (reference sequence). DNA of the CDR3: TGTGCCACCAGCAGAGATGGGCTTCTCGGCAACACCATATATTTT. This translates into CATSRDGLLGNTIYF.

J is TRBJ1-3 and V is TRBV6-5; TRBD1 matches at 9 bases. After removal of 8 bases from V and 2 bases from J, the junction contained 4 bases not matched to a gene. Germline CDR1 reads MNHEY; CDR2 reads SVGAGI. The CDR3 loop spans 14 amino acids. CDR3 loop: CASRDRAPGNTIYF. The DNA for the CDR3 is TGTGCCAGCCGGGACAGGGCACCTGGAAACACCATATATTTT.

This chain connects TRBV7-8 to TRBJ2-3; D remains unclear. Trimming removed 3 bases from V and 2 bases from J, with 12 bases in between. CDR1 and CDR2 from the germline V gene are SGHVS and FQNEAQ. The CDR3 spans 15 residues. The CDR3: CASSLPGPSTDTQYF. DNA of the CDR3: TGTGCCAGCAGCTTGCCTGGTCCTTCCACAGATACGCAGTATTTT.

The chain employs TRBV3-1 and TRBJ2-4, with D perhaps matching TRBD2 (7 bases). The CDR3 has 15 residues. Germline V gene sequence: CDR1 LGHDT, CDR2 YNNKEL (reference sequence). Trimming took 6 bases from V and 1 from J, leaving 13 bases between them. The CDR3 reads CASRGGGGAKNIQYF. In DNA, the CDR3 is TGTGCCAGCAGGGGGGGAGGGGGGGCCAAAAACATTCAGTACTTC.

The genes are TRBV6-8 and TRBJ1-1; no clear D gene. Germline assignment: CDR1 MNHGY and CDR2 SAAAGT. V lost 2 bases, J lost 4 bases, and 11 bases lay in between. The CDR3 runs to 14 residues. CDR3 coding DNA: TGTGCCAGCAGTTACCTTGAAGGAGGCACTGAAGCTTTCTTT. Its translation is CASSYLEGGTEAFF.

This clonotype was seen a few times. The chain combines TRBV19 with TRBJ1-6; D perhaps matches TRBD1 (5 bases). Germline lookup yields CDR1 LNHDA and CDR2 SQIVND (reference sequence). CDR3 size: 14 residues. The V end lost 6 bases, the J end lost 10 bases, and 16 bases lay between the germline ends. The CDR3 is CASSPRREMSPLHF. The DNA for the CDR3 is TGTGCCAGTAGCCCCCGCAGGGAAATGTCACCCCTCCACTTT.